This note documents a single T cell receptor (beta chain) sequence. The CDR3 covers 18 residues. After removal of 1 base from V and 5 bases from J, the junction contained 11 bases not matched to a gene. Germline V gene data show CDR1 as MGHRA and CDR2 as YSYEKL. This entry comes from a study of blood T cell repertoires in COVID-19. At the level of the study: PBMCs, B-cell-depleted T cells, or T cells provided the cDNA or gDNA that made up the material.

Some clones are missing from TCRdb's copy, which holds only in-frame ones; the method was immunoSEQ multiplex PCR. The sample consists of approximately 190,000 clones, around 80% of them appearing once. The specimen was peripheral blood. The chain recombines TRBV4-1 with TRBJ1-5, with TRBD1 matching over 10 bases. This TCR was sampled from a man aged 60 to 75 with acute or convalescent COVID-19. The CDR3 DNA sequence: TGCGCCAGCAGCCAAGTGAAGGACAGGGGGGGTTCGGATCAGCCCCAGCATTTT. This translates into CASSQVKDRGGSDQPQHF.